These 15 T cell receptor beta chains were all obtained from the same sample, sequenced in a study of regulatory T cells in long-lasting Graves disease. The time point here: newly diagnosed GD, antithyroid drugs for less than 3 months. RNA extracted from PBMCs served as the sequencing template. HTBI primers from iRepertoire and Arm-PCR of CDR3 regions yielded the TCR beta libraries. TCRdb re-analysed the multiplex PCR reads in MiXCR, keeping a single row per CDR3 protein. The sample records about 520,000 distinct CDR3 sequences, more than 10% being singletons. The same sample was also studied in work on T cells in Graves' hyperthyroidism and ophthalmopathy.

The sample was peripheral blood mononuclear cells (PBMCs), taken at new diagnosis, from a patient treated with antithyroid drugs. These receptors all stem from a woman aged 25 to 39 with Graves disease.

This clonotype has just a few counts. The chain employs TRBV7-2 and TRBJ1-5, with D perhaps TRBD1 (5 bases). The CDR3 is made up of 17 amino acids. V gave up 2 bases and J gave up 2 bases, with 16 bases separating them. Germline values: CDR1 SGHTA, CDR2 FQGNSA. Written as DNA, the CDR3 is TGTGCCAGCAGCTTAATTAGCCAGGGTTTCGGCAATCAGCCCCAGCATTTT. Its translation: CASSLISQGFGNQPQHF.

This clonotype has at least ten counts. Here the CDR3 reads CASSGRGQQPQHF. In DNA form, the CDR3 reads TGTGCCAGCAGTGGCCGGGGGCAACAGCCCCAGCATTTT. The chain employs TRBV6-1 and TRBJ1-5, with D tentatively TRBD1 (6 bases). The CDR3 consists of 13 residues. Deletions cut 4 bases from V and 7 bases from J, with 11 bases between. CDR1 and CDR2 from the germline V gene are MNHNS and SASEGT.

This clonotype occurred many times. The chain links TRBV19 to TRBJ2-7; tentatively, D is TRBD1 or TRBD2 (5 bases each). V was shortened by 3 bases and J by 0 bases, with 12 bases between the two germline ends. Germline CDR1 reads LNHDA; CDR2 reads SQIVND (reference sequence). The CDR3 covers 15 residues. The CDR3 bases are TGTGCCAGTAGTATTCCCGGGGCCGCCTCCTACGAGCAGTACTTC. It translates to CASSIPGAASYEQYF.

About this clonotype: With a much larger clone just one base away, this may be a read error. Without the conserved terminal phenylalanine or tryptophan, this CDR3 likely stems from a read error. CDR3 residues: CATRMGGFYGYTS. In nucleotides, the CDR3 is TGTGCCACTAGGATGGGTGGGTTCTATGGCTACACCTCC. The V gene is TRBV10-3, the J gene TRBJ1-2; D is unclear. Trimming took off 10 bases at V and 4 bases at J, with 16 bases between the two ends. Germline V gives CDR1 ENHRY, CDR2 SYGVKD. The CDR3 is 13 amino acids.

The CDR3 sequence is CATSGTSGSRGTWADTQYF. CDR3 bases: TGTGCCACCAGCGGGACTAGCGGGAGTCGAGGGACATGGGCAGATACGCAGTATTTT. The chain uses TRBV24-1 and TRBJ2-3, with 14 bases matching TRBD2. The J segment lost 4 bases and the V segment lost 7 bases, leaving 15 bases of the junction unmatched. The germline V gene has CDR1 KGHDR and CDR2 SFDVKD. The CDR3 consists of 19 residues.

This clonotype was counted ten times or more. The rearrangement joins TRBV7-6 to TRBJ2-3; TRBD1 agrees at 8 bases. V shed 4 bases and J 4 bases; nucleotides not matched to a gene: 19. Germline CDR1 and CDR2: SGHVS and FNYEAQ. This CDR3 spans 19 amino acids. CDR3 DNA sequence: TGTGCCAGCAGCTCGGACCCCAGACAGGGGATCACCCGAGCAGATACGCAGTATTTT. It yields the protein CASSSDPRQGITRADTQYF.

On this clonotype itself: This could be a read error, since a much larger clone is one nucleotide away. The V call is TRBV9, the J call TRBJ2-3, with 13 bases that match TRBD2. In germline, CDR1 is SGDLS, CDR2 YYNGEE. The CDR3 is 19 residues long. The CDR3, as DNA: TGTGCCAGCAGCGCGACAGCGGGACTAGCGGGGCGTAGTCCAGATACGCGGTATTTT. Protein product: CASSATAGLAGRSPDTRYF. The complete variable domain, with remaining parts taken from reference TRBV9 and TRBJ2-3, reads DSGVTQTPKHLITATGQRVTLRCSPRSGDLSVYWYQQSLDQGLQFLIQYYNGEERAKGNILERFSAQQFPDLHSELNLSSLELGDSALYFCASSATAGLAGRSPDTRYFGPGTRLTVL.

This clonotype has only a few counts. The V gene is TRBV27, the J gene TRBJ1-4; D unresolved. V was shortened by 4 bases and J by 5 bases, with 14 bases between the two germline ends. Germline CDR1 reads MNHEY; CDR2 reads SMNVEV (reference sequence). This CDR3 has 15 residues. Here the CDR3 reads CASSSIHEANEKLFF. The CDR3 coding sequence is TGTGCCAGCAGTTCCATCCACGAGGCCAATGAAAAACTGTTTTTT.

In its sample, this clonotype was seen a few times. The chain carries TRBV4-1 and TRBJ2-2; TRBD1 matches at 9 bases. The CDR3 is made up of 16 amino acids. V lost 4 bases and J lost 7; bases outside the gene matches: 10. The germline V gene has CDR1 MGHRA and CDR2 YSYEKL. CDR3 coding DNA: TGCGCCAGCAGCCCCCCTGGGACAGGGTTTAACGGGGAGCTGTTTTTT. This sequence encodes CASSPPGTGFNGELFF.

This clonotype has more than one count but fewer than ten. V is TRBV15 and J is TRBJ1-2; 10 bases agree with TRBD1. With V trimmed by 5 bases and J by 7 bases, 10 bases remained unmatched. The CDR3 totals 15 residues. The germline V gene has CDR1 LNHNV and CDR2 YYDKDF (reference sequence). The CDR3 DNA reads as TGTGCCACCAGCTCCCCCGGGACAGGGGTTCGTGGCTACACCTTC. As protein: CATSSPGTGVRGYTF.

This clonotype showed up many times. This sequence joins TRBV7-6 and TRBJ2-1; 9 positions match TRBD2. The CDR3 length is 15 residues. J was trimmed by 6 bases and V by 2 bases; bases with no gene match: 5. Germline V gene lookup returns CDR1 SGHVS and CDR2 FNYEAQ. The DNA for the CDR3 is TGTGCCAGCAGCTTAATAGCGGGAGATGTCAATGAGCAGTTCTTC. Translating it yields CASSLIAGDVNEQFF.

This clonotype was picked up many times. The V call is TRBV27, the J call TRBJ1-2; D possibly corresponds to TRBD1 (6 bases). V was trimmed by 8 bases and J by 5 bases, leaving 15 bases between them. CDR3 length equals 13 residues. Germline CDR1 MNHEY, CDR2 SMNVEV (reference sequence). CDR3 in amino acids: CASRDPGAYGYTF. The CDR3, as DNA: TGTGCCAGCCGGGACCCAGGGGCGTATGGCTACACCTTC.

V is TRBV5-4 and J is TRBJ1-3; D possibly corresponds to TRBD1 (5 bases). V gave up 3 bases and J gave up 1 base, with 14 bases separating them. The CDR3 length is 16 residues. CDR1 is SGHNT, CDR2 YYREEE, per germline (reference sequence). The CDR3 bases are TGTGCCAGCAGCTCTGGGGCAGGGACTTCTGGAAACACCATATATTTT. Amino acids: CASSSGAGTSGNTIYF.

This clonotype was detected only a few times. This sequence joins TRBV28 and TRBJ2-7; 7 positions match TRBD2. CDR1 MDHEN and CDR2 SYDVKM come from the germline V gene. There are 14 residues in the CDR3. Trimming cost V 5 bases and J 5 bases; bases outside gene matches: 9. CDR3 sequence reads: CASSAPGRGDEQYF. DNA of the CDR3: TGTGCCAGCAGTGCCCCGGGACGGGGGGACGAGCAGTACTTC. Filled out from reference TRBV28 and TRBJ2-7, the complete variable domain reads DVKVTQSSRYLVKRTGEKVFLECVQDMDHENMFWYRQDPGLGLRLIYFSYDVKMKEKGDIPEGYSVSREKKERFSLILESASTNQTSMYLCASSAPGRGDEQYFGPGTRLTVT.

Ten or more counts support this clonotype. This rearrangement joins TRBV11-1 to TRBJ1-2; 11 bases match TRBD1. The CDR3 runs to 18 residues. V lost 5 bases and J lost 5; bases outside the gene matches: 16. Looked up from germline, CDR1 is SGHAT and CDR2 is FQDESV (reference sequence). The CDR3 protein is CASSLRGQGAITAYGYTF. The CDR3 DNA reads TGTGCCAGCAGCCTAAGAGGACAGGGGGCGATCACCGCATATGGCTACACCTTC.